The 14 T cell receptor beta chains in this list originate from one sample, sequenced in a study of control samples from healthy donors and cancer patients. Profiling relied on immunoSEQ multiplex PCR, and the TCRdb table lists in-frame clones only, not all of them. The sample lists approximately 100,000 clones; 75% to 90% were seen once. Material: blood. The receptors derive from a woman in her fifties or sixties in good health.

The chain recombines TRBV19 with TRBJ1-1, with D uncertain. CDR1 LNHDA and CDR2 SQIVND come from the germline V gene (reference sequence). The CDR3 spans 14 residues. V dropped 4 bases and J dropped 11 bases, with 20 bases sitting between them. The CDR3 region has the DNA TGTGCCAGTAGTAAAGCTGACGGGATAATGCATGCTTTCTTT. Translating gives CASSKADGIMHAFF. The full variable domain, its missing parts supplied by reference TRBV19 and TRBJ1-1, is DGGITQSPKYLFRKEGQNVTLSCEQNLNHDAMYWYRQDPGQGLRLIYYSQIVNDFQKGDIAEGYSVSREKKESFPLTVTSAQKNPTAFYLCASSKADGIMHAFFGQGTRLTVV.

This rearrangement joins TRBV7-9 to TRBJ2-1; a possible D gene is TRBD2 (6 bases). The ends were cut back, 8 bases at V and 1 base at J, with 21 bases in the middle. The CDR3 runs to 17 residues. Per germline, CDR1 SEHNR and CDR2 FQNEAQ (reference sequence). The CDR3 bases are TGTGCCAGCGGGCCGGCACTTTGGGGGGTGTCCTACAATGAGCAGTTCTTC. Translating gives CASGPALWGVSYNEQFF.

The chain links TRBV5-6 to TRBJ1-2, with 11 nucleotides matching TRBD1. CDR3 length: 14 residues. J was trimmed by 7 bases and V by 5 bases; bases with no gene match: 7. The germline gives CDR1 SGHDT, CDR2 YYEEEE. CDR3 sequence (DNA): TGTGCCAGCAGTTCCGGGACAGGGGGTTTTGGCTACACCTTC. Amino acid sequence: CASSSGTGGFGYTF.

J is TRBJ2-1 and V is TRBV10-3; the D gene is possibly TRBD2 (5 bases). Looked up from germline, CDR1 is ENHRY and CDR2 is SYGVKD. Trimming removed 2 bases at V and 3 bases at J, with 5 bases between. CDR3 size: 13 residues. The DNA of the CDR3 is TGTGCCATCAGTGAGGAGGGCTACAATGAGCAGTTCTTC. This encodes CAISEEGYNEQFF.

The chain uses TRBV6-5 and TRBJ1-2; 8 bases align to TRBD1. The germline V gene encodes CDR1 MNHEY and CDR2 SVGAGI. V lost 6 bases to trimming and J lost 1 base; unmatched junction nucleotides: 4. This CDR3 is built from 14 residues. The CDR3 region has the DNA TGTGCCAGCAGACAGACAGGGGTTAACTATGGCTACACCTTC. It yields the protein CASRQTGVNYGYTF.

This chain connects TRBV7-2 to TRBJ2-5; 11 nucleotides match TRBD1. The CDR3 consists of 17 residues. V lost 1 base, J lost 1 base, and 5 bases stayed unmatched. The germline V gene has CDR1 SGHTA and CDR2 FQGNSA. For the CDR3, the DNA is TGTGCCAGCAGCTTAGGATGGGGGACAGGGGGCCAAGAGACCCAGTACTTC. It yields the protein CASSLGWGTGGQETQYF.

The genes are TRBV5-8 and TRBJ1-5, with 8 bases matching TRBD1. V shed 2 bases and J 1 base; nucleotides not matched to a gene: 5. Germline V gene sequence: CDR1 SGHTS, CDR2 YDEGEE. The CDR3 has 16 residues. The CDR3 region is CASSFQGAGSNQPQHF. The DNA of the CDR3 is TGTGCCAGCAGCTTTCAGGGGGCAGGGAGCAATCAGCCCCAGCATTTT.

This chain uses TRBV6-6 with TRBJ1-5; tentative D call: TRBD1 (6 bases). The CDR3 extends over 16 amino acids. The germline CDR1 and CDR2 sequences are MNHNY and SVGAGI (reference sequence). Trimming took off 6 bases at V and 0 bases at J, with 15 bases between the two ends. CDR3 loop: CASRVPGAYSNQPQHF. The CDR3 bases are TGTGCCAGCAGGGTCCCAGGGGCCTATAGCAATCAGCCCCAGCATTTT.

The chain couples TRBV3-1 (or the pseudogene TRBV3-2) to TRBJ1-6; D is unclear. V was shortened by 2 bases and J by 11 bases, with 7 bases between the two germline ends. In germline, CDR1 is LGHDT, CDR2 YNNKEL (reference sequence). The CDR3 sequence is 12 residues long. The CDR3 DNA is TGTGCCAGCAGCCAAAGAGTGCCACCCCTCCACTTT. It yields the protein CASSQRVPPLHF.

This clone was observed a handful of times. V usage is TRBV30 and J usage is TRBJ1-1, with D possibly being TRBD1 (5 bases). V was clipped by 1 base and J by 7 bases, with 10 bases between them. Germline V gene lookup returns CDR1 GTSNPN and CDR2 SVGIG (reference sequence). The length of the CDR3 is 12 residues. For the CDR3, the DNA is TGTGCCTGGAGTGCACAGGAGATTGAAGCTTTCTTT. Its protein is CAWSAQEIEAFF.

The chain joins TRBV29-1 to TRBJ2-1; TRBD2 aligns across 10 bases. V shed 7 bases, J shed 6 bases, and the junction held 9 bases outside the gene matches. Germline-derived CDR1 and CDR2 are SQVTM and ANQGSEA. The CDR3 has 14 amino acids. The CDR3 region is CSAPPSGSGNEQFF. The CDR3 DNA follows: TGCAGCGCCCCGCCTAGCGGGAGTGGCAATGAGCAGTTCTTC.

For the CDR3, the DNA is TGTGCCAGTAGTGCAACAGGGCTCGGCGTCTATGGCTACACCTTC. Protein: CASSATGLGVYGYTF. This chain links TRBV19 with TRBJ1-2; a weak D match, TRBD1 (6 bases). V lost 5 bases and J 4 bases, leaving 17 bases between the germline ends. The CDR3 sequence is 15 residues long. Per the germline V gene, CDR1 is LNHDA and CDR2 is SQIVND (reference sequence).

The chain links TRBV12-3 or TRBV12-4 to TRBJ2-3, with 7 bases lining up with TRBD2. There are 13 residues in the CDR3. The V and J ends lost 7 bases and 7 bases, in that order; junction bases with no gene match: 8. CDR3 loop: CASNHRTSYTQYF. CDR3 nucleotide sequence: TGTGCCAGCAATCACCGGACTAGTTATACGCAGTATTTT.

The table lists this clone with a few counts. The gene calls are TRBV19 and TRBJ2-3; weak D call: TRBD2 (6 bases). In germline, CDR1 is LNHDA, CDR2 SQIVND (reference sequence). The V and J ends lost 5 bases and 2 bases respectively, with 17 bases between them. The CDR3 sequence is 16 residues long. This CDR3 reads CASSPMTRQITDTQYF. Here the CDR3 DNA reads TGTGCCAGTAGTCCAATGACTAGACAGATCACAGATACGCAGTATTTT.